The TCR beta chain described here comes from a study of cytomegalovirus exposure and HLA in healthy donors. With regard to this clone: The sample has other DNA sequences that encode this CDR3 too.

Germline lookup yields CDR1 SGHRS and CDR2 YFSETQ. The CDR3 covers 14 residues. After removal of 4 bases from V and 3 bases from J, the junction contained 3 bases not matched to a gene. It was with 60 Vbeta and 13 Jbeta primers that the PCR ran. Sequenced by immunoSEQ multiplex PCR; TCRdb stores in-frame clones only, minus some. Of 200,000 to 250,000 clones listed, over 65% are singletons. This chain uses TRBV5-1 with TRBJ1-3; the match to TRBD1 covers 8 bases. The clonotype comes from a young man in good health and CMV-seronegative. Source material: PBMCs. The CDR3 DNA sequence: TGCGCCAGCAGCCTAGGACAGGGTGGAAACACCATATATTTT. Translation gives CASSLGQGGNTIYF.